This TCR beta chain was recorded in a study of T-cell reconstitution after alpha-beta-depleted transplantation in children. The TCRbeta library incorporated unique molecular identifiers. One entry per CDR3 protein results from TCRdb running MiXCR on the PCR reads. The table shows roughly 500,000 distinct CDR3 sequences, with about 31% occurring only once. The receptor was derived from a human donor who donated a stem cell graft to a child with aplastic anemia. The material sequenced was PBMCs from the stem cell graft donor, taken from the stem cell graft.

CDR3 coding DNA: TGTGCCAGCAGTTTAGATCTGGGCGGTCCAGATACGCAGTATTTT. This gives the protein CASSLDLGGPDTQYF. The chain is built from TRBV12-3 or TRBV12-4 and TRBJ2-3, with D unresolved. Trimming stripped 1 base from V and 4 bases from J, with 12 bases between. CDR3 size: 15 residues.